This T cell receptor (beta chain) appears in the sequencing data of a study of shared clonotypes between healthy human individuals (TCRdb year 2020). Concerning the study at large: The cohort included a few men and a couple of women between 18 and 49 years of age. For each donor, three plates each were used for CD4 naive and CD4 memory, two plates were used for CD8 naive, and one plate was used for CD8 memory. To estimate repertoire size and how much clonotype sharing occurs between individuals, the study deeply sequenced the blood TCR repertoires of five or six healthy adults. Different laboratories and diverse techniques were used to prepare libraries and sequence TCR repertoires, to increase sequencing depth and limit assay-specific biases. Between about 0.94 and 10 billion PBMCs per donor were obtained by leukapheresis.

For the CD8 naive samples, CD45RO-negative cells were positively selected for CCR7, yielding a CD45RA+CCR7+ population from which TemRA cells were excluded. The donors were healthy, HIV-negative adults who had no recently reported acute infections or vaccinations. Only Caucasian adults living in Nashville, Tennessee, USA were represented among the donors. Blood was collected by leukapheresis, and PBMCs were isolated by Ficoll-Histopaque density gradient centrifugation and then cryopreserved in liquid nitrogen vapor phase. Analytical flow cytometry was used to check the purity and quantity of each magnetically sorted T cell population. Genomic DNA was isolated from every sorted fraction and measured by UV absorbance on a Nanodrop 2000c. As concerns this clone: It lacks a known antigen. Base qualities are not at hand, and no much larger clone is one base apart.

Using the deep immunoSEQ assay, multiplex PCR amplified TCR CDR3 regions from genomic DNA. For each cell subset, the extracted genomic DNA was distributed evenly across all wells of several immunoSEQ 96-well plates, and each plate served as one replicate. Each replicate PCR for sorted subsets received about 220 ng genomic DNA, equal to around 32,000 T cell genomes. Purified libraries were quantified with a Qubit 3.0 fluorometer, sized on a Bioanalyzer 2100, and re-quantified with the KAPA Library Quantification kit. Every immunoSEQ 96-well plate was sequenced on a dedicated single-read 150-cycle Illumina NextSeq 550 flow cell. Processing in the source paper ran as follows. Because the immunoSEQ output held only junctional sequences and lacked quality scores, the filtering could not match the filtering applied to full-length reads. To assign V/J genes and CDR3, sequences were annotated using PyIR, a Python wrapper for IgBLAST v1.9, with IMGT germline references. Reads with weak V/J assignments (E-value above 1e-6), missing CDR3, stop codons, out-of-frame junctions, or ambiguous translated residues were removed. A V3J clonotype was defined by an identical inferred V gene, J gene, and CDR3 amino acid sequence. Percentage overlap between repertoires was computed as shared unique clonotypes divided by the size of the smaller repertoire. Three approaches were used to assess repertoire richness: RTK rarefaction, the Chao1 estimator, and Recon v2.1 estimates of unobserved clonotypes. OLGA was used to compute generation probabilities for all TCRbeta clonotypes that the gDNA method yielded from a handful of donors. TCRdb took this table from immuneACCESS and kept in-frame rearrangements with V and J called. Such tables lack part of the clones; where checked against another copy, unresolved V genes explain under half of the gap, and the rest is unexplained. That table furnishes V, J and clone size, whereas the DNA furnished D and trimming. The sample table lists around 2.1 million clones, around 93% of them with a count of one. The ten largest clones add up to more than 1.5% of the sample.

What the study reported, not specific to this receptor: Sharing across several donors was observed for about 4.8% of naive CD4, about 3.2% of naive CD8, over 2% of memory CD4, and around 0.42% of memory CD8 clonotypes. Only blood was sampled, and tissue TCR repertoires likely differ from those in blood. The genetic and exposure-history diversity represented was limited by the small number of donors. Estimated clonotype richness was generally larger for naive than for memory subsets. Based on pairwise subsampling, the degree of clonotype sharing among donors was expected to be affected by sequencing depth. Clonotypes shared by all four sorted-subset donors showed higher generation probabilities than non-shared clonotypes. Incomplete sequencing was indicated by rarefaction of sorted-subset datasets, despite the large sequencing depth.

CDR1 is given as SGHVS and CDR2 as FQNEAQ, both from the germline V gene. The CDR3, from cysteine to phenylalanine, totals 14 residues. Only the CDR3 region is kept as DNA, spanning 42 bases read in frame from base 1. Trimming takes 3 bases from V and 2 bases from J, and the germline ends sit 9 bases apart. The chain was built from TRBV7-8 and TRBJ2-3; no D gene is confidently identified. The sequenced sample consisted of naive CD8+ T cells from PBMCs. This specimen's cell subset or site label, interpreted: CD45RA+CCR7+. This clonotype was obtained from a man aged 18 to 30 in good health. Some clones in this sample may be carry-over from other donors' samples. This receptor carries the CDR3 CASSLARPTDTQYF. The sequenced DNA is TGTGCCAGCAGCTTGGCGAGGCCCACAGATACGCAGTATTTT. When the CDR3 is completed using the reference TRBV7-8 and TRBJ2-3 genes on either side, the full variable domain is GAGVSQSPRYKVAKRGQDVALRCDPISGHVSLFWYQQALGQGPEFLTYFQNEAQLDKSGLPSDRFFAERPEGSVSTLKIQRTQQEDSAVYLCASSLARPTDTQYFGPGTRLTVL.